This T cell receptor beta chain appears in the sequencing data of a study of identical twins. Study results and limitations: Recombination models fit unrelated individuals' TCR alpha sharing but underestimated twins'.

With 7 bases removed from V and 3 bases from J, the gap between germline ends came to 13 bases. The CDR3 has 13 residues. Germline V gives CDR1 SEHNR, CDR2 FQNEAQ (reference sequence). Note on this clonotype: The antigen remains undetermined.

TCRdb fed the 5' RACE reads into MiXCR, producing one record per CDR3 protein. The sample carries roughly 690,000 distinct CDR3 sequences, around 6.1% recorded once. The sequence came from a man aged 18-30 years in good health. The chain recombines TRBV7-9 with TRBJ2-7; D is unclear. The specimen was naive T cells sorted from blood. The CDR3 coding sequence is TGTGCCAGCATCCCCGACAACTACTACGAGCAGTACTTC. Translated: CASIPDNYYEQYF.